The entry below gives a single TCR beta chain sequence along with its context. What it binds is unknown. Stated treatment: some 20 received Ad26.COV2.S at low or high dose, single or two shots; roughly five received placebo; per-sample allocation not given. Samples analyzed were those drawn on day 63 after the first vaccine or placebo injection. Deletions cut 3 bases from V and 7 bases from J, with 10 bases between. This CDR3 comprises 13 residues. The data were obtained in a study of Ad26.COV2.S vaccination and SARS-CoV-2 variants. Study details: COV1001, an Ad26.COV2.S trial, supplied this vaccine-arm donor. Ad26.COV2.S shots went into the muscle once or twice, 56 days apart.

TCRdb keeps only in-frame clones here, not all; method: immunoSEQ multiplex PCR. The profile shows about 680,000 clones, around 92% of them singletons. General study results and limits: An underestimation of total T cell responses may have resulted from the TCR breadth and depth analyses. CD8+ and CD4+ T cells specific for spike reportedly responded with substantial breadth after vaccination.

Specimen: peripheral blood, collected in a trial of Ad26.COV2.S vaccine versus placebo. The TCR sequence derives from a person aged 18-60 years who received the Ad26.COV2.S COVID-19 vaccine or a placebo. The gene calls are TRBV12-3 or TRBV12-4 and TRBJ1-5; no clear D. CDR3 residues: CASSFTVGQPQHF. The CDR3 region has the DNA TGTGCCAGCAGTTTCACAGTCGGGCAGCCCCAGCATTTT.